The 13 T cell receptor beta chains below all came from one sample that was sequenced in a study of control samples from healthy donors and cancer patients. Using immunoSEQ multiplex PCR, the repertoire was profiled, and TCRdb retains in-frame clones only, with some absent. The sample holds 150,000 or so clones, under 95% seen once. The sample taken for sequencing was blood. The receptors were gathered from a man aged 18 to 30 in good health.

V gene TRBV7-3 combines with J gene TRBJ2-5; TRBD2 matches at 12 bases. CDR1 is SGHTA and CDR2 is FQGTGA in the germline V gene. V gave up 0 bases and J gave up 2 bases; unmatched junction bases: 1. CDR3 size: 16 residues. The CDR3: CASSLTTSGGQETQYF. CDR3 sequence (DNA): TGTGCCAGCAGCTTAACGACTAGCGGGGGTCAAGAGACCCAGTACTTC.

A remark on this clone: The junction departs from germline at one end; a sequencing error may be responsible. This chain links TRBV19 with TRBJ2-7; D might be TRBD1 (6 bases). Per germline, CDR1 LNHDA and CDR2 SQIVND (reference sequence). The CDR3 length is 12 residues. In DNA, the CDR3 is TGTGCCAGCGCGGACAGTTCCTACGAGCGGTACTTC. This sequence encodes CASADSSYERYF.

The rearrangement joins TRBV9 to TRBJ2-6; no firm D call. Germline-derived CDR1 and CDR2 are SGDLS and YYNGEE. The CDR3 is 16 amino acids. Trimming cost V 5 bases and J 2 bases, with 14 bases left between them. CDR3 DNA sequence: TGTGCCAGCAGGGATGGAATTGTACCTGGGGCCAACGTCCTGACTTTC. This gives the protein CASRDGIVPGANVLTF.

This rearrangement joins TRBV7-8 to TRBJ1-4; D is ambiguous. Germline-derived CDR1 and CDR2 are SGHVS and FQNEAQ. V lost 2 bases and J lost 4, with 8 bases in between. The CDR3 runs to 14 residues. DNA for the CDR3: TGTGCCAGCAGCTTAAGTCGATATAATGAAAAACTGTTTTTT. Translated: CASSLSRYNEKLFF.

The genes are TRBV9 and TRBJ1-4; 7 nucleotides match TRBD1. Germline assignment: CDR1 SGDLS and CDR2 YYNGEE. The CDR3 has 15 residues. With V trimmed by 4 bases and J by 4 bases, 7 bases remained unmatched. The CDR3 loop is CASSFRQGGNEKLFF. DNA of the CDR3: TGTGCCAGCAGCTTCCGACAGGGAGGTAATGAAAAACTGTTTTTT.

V usage is TRBV7-9 and J usage is TRBJ1-5; no clear D. This CDR3 has 15 amino acids. The V end was cut by 5 bases, the J end by 0 bases, with 11 bases between. Germline CDR1 reads SEHNR; CDR2 reads FQNEAQ (reference sequence). The CDR3 nucleotides read TGTGCCAGCAGCCTCGGACCCGATAGCAATCAGCCCCAGCATTTT. Translating gives CASSLGPDSNQPQHF. Looking up the rest from reference TRBV7-9 and TRBJ1-5 gives the full variable domain: DTGVSQNPRHKITKRGQNVTFRCDPISEHNRLYWYRQTLGQGPEFLTYFQNEAQLEKSRLLSDRFSAERPKGSFSTLEIQRTEQGDSAMYLCASSLGPDSNQPQHFGDGTRLSIL.

V is TRBV4-2 and J is TRBJ1-1; D is ambiguous. With 1 base removed from V and 10 bases from J, the gap between germline ends came to 13 bases. Germline V lookup: CDR1 LGHNA, CDR2 YNFKEQ. The CDR3 totals 13 residues. The CDR3 here is CASSQGPNPRAFF. The CDR3 DNA follows: TGTGCCAGCAGCCAAGGACCCAACCCCCGAGCTTTCTTT.

This sequence joins TRBV6-5 and TRBJ1-5, with 7 bases that match TRBD1. The germline V gene has CDR1 MNHEY and CDR2 SVGAGI. V was clipped by 5 bases and J by 4 bases; unmatched bases: 5. There are 14 residues in the CDR3. The CDR3 region is CASSPNRGNQPQHF. Written as DNA, the CDR3 is TGTGCCAGCAGTCCAAACAGGGGTAATCAGCCCCAGCATTTT.

The V gene is TRBV7-3, the J gene TRBJ2-2; D may be TRBD1 (5 bases). V gave up 5 bases and J gave up 6 bases, with 19 bases separating them. The length of the CDR3 is 16 residues. CDR1 is SGHTA, CDR2 FQGTGA, per germline. CDR3 DNA: TGTGCCAGCAGCCTCGACAGCACTAAGGTCGCCGGGGAGCTGTTTTTT. Translation gives CASSLDSTKVAGELFF.

The chain links TRBV4-1 to TRBJ1-2; D is uncertain. V was shortened by 0 bases and J by 4 bases, with 3 bases between the two germline ends. Germline CDR1 is MGHRA and CDR2 is YSYEKL. The CDR3 covers 12 residues. The CDR3 DNA reads TGCGCCAGCAGCCAAGAAGGCTATGGCTACACCTTC. It is translated as CASSQEGYGYTF.

The genes are TRBV2 and TRBJ1-2; possible D gene TRBD1, 5 bases. V was clipped by 4 bases and J by 8 bases, with 17 bases between them. Germline V gene sequence: CDR1 SNHLY, CDR2 FYNNEI. The CDR3 has 14 residues. Here the CDR3 reads CASSVGADRWGYTF. The CDR3 coding sequence is TGTGCCAGCAGTGTTGGGGCCGATCGATGGGGCTACACCTTC.

The V call is TRBV9, the J call TRBJ1-3; D ambiguous. V was shortened by 2 bases and J by 1 base, with 13 bases between the two germline ends. Germline assignment: CDR1 SGDLS and CDR2 YYNGEE. This CDR3 contains 16 residues. CDR3 sequence reads: CASSVDLRASGNTIYF. In nucleotides, the CDR3 is TGTGCCAGCAGCGTCGACCTGAGGGCTTCTGGAAACACCATATATTTT.

This chain connects TRBV6-5 to TRBJ1-6, with 7 bases aligning to TRBD1. CDR3 length: 16 amino acids. Germline V gives CDR1 MNHEY, CDR2 SVGAGI. V dropped 2 bases and J dropped 6; count of bases not matched to a gene: 7. CDR3 DNA sequence: TGTGCCAGCAGTTACGCTTCGGGGACAGCTAATTCACCCCTCCACTTT. Protein product: CASSYASGTANSPLHF.